Following are 32 T cell receptor beta chains from one sample sequenced in a study of OX40 agonist ivuxolimab in advanced cancers. Generated by immunoSEQ multiplex PCR, the TCRdb table keeps only in-frame clones and is missing some. The sample includes tens of thousands of clones, 92% of them seen just once. The source material was CD4+ or CD8+ T cells sorted from blood, sampled in a trial of the OX40 agonist ivuxolimab. These receptors all come from an adult with an advanced solid tumor such as melanoma, head and neck, liver or kidney cancer.

V and J are TRBV7-8 and TRBJ2-5; 9 bases match TRBD1. The CDR3 contains 15 residues. Germline CDR1 and CDR2: SGHVS and FQNEAQ. V was pared by 5 bases and J by 4 bases, with 8 bases of the junction left unmatched. CDR3 sequence reads: CASSRGQGRGETQYF. The CDR3 DNA reads TGTGCCAGCAGCAGGGGACAGGGAAGGGGAGAGACCCAGTACTTC.

The chain employs TRBV5-4 and TRBJ2-7; D uncertain. CDR3 length equals 15 residues. Germline CDR1 and CDR2: SGHNT and YYREEE (reference sequence). Trimming shortened V by 3 bases and J by 4 bases, and 17 bases separated the two germline ends. DNA for the CDR3: TGTGCCAGCAGCTATAATAACCCCCCTTATTACGAGCAGTACTTC. Translating it yields CASSYNNPPYYEQYF.

V is TRBV6-1 and J is TRBJ2-5, with unresolved D. The ends were cut back, 7 bases at V and 4 bases at J, with 13 bases in the middle. Looked up from germline, CDR1 is MNHNS and CDR2 is SASEGT. This CDR3 is built from 13 residues. The CDR3 protein is CASTDDPRETQYF. The CDR3 DNA reads TGTGCCAGCACGGACGACCCGCGAGAGACCCAGTACTTC.

The chain joins TRBV6-6 to TRBJ1-5; D is uncertain. Germline lookup yields CDR1 MNHNY and CDR2 SVGAGI (reference sequence). The CDR3 totals 15 residues. V dropped 0 bases and J dropped 4 bases, with 10 bases sitting between them. The CDR3 sequence: CASSYSRVGNQPQHF. The CDR3 DNA sequence: TGTGCCAGCAGTTACTCAAGGGTGGGTAATCAGCCCCAGCATTTT.

CDR3 sequence reads: CASRVAGAETQYF. Here the CDR3 DNA reads TGTGCCAGCAGGGTAGCGGGAGCGGAGACCCAGTACTTC. The rearrangement links TRBV6-1 to TRBJ2-5, with 9 bases matching TRBD2. This CDR3 has 13 residues. V lost 6 bases and J lost 5; bases outside the gene matches: 4. The germline V gene encodes CDR1 MNHNS and CDR2 SASEGT.

As for this clone: Additional DNA sequences in this sample encode the identical CDR3. V and J are TRBV18 and TRBJ2-1, with D unclear. The CDR3 runs 12 residues. Germline V gene lookup returns CDR1 KGHSH and CDR2 LQKENI. The V gene lost 3 bases and the J gene lost 0 bases, with 0 bases spanning the gap. CDR3 amino acids: CASSPSYNEQFF. The CDR3 bases are TGTGCCAGCTCACCCTCCTACAATGAGCAGTTCTTC. The whole variable domain, remainder taken from reference TRBV18 and TRBJ2-1, is NAGVMQNPRHLVRRRGQEARLRCSPMKGHSHVYWYRQLPEEGLKFMVYLQKENIIDESGMPKERFSAEFPKEGPSILRIQQVVRGDSAAYFCASSPSYNEQFFGPGTRLTVL.

The chain has TRBV7-9 and TRBJ2-5; D perhaps matches TRBD2 (5 bases). The CDR3 runs 12 residues. CDR1 and CDR2 (germline): SEHNR, FQNEAQ (reference sequence). The V and J ends lost 1 base and 9 bases respectively, with 9 bases between them. CDR3 amino acids: CASSLDKAAQYF. CDR3 DNA sequence: TGTGCCAGCAGCTTAGATAAAGCGGCCCAGTACTTC.

This clone has a single count. This sequence joins TRBV6-1 and TRBJ1-1, with D possibly matching TRBD1 (6 bases). V was pared by 3 bases and J by 6 bases, with 14 bases between. The length of the CDR3 is 14 residues. Germline V gene sequence: CDR1 MNHNS, CDR2 SASEGT. The CDR3 region is CASSDKGGSAEAFF. In DNA form, the CDR3 reads TGTGCCAGCAGTGATAAGGGGGGAAGTGCTGAAGCTTTCTTT.

The V gene is TRBV6-6, the J gene TRBJ2-5; either TRBD1 or TRBD2 may supply D (5 bases each). The V gene's germline CDR1 is MNHNY and CDR2 SVGAGI (reference sequence). V was clipped by 0 bases and J by 5 bases, with 7 bases between them. The CDR3 has 13 residues. The CDR3 DNA reads TGTGCCAGCAGTTACTCTGGGACGGAGACCCAGTACTTC. Translation gives CASSYSGTETQYF.

The chain combines TRBV6-1 with TRBJ1-2; 9 bases map to TRBD1. The germline CDR1 and CDR2 sequences are MNHNS and SASEGT. J gave up 4 bases and V 5 bases, and 2 bases lay outside the gene matches. CDR3 length equals 13 residues. The CDR3 DNA follows: TGTGCCAGCAGTCGGACAGGGGCCTATGGCTACACCTTC. Translating gives CASSRTGAYGYTF.

The V and J genes are TRBV29-1 and TRBJ2-4, with 9 bases that match TRBD1. Germline V CDR1 and CDR2: SQVTM, ANQGSEA. The CDR3 covers 14 residues. Losses at the gene ends were 6 bases for V and 0 bases for J; bases not matched to a gene: 3. CDR3 sequence: CSVRQGEAKNIQYF. The CDR3 DNA reads TGCAGCGTCCGACAGGGGGAAGCCAAAAACATTCAGTACTTC. Full variable domain (remainder filled in from reference TRBV29-1 and TRBJ2-4): SAVISQKPSRDICQRGTSLTIQCQVDSQVTMMFWYRQQPGQSLTLIATANQGSEATYESGFVIDKFPISRPNLTFSTLTVSNMSPEDSSIYLCSVRQGEAKNIQYFGAGTRLSVL.

The chain couples TRBV19 to TRBJ1-1, with 7 nucleotides matching TRBD1. The trim removed 4 bases at V and 1 base at J, leaving 3 bases unmatched. This CDR3 is built from 14 residues. Germline V gives CDR1 LNHDA, CDR2 SQIVND (reference sequence). DNA for the CDR3: TGTGCCAGTAGTAAGGGGACAGCGAACACTGAAGCTTTCTTT. It is translated as CASSKGTANTEAFF. Full variable domain (outside the CDR3, taken from reference TRBV19 and TRBJ1-1): DGGITQSPKYLFRKEGQNVTLSCEQNLNHDAMYWYRQDPGQGLRLIYYSQIVNDFQKGDIAEGYSVSREKKESFPLTVTSAQKNPTAFYLCASSKGTANTEAFFGQGTRLTVV.

This chain connects TRBV18 to TRBJ2-2; 7 bases are a match to TRBD1. V shed 4 bases, J shed 5 bases, and the junction held 1 base outside the gene matches. Germline V gene data show CDR1 as KGHSH and CDR2 as LQKENI. The CDR3 extends over 13 amino acids. This CDR3 is CASSLQGTGELFF. CDR3 DNA: TGTGCCAGCTCACTACAGGGGACCGGGGAGCTGTTTTTT.

Note on this clone: The same CDR3 also results from other DNA sequences found in this sample. The chain recombines TRBV30 with TRBJ1-1; D is perhaps TRBD1 (5 bases). CDR1 is GTSNPN, CDR2 SVGIG, per germline (reference sequence). The CDR3 extends over 13 amino acids. Between the trimmed V and J ends, which lost 0 bases and 2 bases, there was a span of 7 bases. The CDR3 DNA reads as TGTGCCTGGAGTGTTCAGGGTAACACTGAAGCTTTCTTT. Translation gives CAWSVQGNTEAFF. Complete variable domain (other parts from reference TRBV30 and TRBJ1-1): SQTIHQWPATLVQPVGSPLSLECTVEGTSNPNLYWYRQAAGRGLQLLFYSVGIGQISSEVPQNLSASRPQDRQFILSSKKLLLSDSGFYLCAWSVQGNTEAFFGQGTRLTVV.

The rearrangement links TRBV5-4 to TRBJ2-5; the D is unclear. The CDR3 loop spans 13 amino acids. Germline CDR1 is SGHNT and CDR2 is YYREEE (reference sequence). V was shortened by 1 base and J by 2 bases, with 6 bases between the two germline ends. The CDR3 coding sequence is TGTGCCAGCAGCTTGACGGATCAAGAGACCCAGTACTTC. Amino acids: CASSLTDQETQYF. Using reference TRBV5-4 and TRBJ2-5 for the parts outside the CDR3, the full variable domain is ETGVTQSPTHLIKTRGQQVTLRCSSQSGHNTVSWYQQALGQGPQFIFQYYREEENGRGNFPPRFSGLQFPNYSSELNVNALELDDSALYLCASSLTDQETQYFGPGTRLLVL.

The J gene is TRBJ1-3, the V gene TRBV18; the match to TRBD1 covers 7 bases. Germline CDR1 and CDR2: KGHSH and LQKENI. This CDR3 is built from 14 residues. Germline trimming cut 5 bases from V and 4 bases from J; bases unmatched to any gene: 5. The CDR3 DNA follows: TGTGCCAGCTCATCCGACAGGGCGGGAAACACCATATATTTT. Translating gives CASSSDRAGNTIYF.

V gene TRBV6-5 combines with J gene TRBJ1-1; 7 bases match TRBD1. Trimming took 6 bases from V and 1 from J; bases not matched to a gene: 5. The germline V gene has CDR1 MNHEY and CDR2 SVGAGI. This CDR3 spans 14 amino acids. This CDR3 is CASRTGTANTEAFF. The CDR3 DNA reads TGTGCCAGCAGAACCGGGACAGCGAACACTGAAGCTTTCTTT.

The chain carries TRBV10-2 and TRBJ1-2; D is unresolved. The germline V gene has CDR1 WSHSY and CDR2 SAAADI. CDR3 size: 14 residues. V was clipped by 7 bases and J by 4 bases, with 16 bases between them. Here the CDR3 DNA reads TGCGCCAGCACCCAAACCCCCGACGGCTATGGCTACACCTTC. It specifies CASTQTPDGYGYTF.

A remark on this clone: The junction differs from germline at one of its ends, possibly a read error. V gene TRBV7-7 combines with J gene TRBJ2-3; TRBD2 agrees at 14 bases. Germline assignment: CDR1 SSHAT and CDR2 FNYEAQ (reference sequence). This CDR3 spans 14 amino acids. Here the CDR3 DNA reads TGTGCTAGCAGCCCGGGACTAGCGGGAGTTACGCAGTATTTT. This codes for CASSPGLAGVTQYF.

The CDR3 loop reads CASSPNSGSQETQYF. In nucleotides, the CDR3 is TGTGCCAGCAGCCCAAATTCGGGAAGCCAAGAGACCCAGTACTTC. This chain joins TRBV9 and TRBJ2-5, with D possibly matching TRBD2 (5 bases). CDR3 length equals 15 residues. CDR1 SGDLS and CDR2 YYNGEE come from the germline V gene. V dropped 4 bases and J dropped 1 base, with 14 bases sitting between them. Combining the CDR3 with reference TRBV9 and TRBJ2-5 gives the whole variable domain DSGVTQTPKHLITATGQRVTLRCSPRSGDLSVYWYQQSLDQGLQFLIQYYNGEERAKGNILERFSAQQFPDLHSELNLSSLELGDSALYFCASSPNSGSQETQYFGPGTRLLVL.

This clone appeared once. This chain uses TRBV6-5 with TRBJ1-2; a weak D match, TRBD1 (5 bases). The CDR3 contains 12 residues. CDR1 is MNHEY, CDR2 SVGAGI, per germline. V was cut by 4 bases and J by 10 bases, with 13 bases left in between. The CDR3 DNA reads TGTGCCAGCAGTTCACCCGGGGCGTACTACACCTTC. Its protein product is CASSSPGAYYTF.

This chain links TRBV7-9 with TRBJ1-2, with TRBD1 matching 8 bases. Germline CDR1 SEHNR, CDR2 FQNEAQ (reference sequence). The CDR3 length is 15 residues. The V segment lost 1 base and the J segment 7 bases; nucleotides outside the gene matches: 8. Here the CDR3 reads CASSLGGQGGSGYTF. In nucleotides, the CDR3 is TGTGCCAGCAGCTTAGGTGGACAGGGAGGGTCTGGCTACACCTTC. The variable domain in full, completed from reference TRBV7-9 and TRBJ1-2, reads DTGVSQNPRHKITKRGQNVTFRCDPISEHNRLYWYRQTLGQGPEFLTYFQNEAQLEKSRLLSDRFSAERPKGSFSTLEIQRTEQGDSAMYLCASSLGGQGGSGYTFGSGTRLTVV.

This rearrangement joins TRBV27 to TRBJ1-1, with D tentatively TRBD1 (6 bases). Trimming removed 3 bases at V and 4 bases at J, with 15 bases between. Germline CDR1 is MNHEY and CDR2 is SMNVEV (reference sequence). The length of the CDR3 is 15 residues. CDR3 in DNA: TGTGCCAGCAGTTTTTCAGGGGCCCAGTCCACTGAAGCTTTCTTT. It encodes CASSFSGAQSTEAFF.

The chain carries TRBV10-3 and TRBJ1-2; TRBD1 matches 7 bases. The CDR3 totals 15 residues. J gave up 0 bases and V 8 bases, and 9 bases lay outside the gene matches. The germline gives CDR1 ENHRY, CDR2 SYGVKD. DNA of the CDR3: TGTGCCATCCGGGACAGAGAGGCTACTAACTATGGCTACACCTTC. Its protein is CAIRDREATNYGYTF.

The chain carries TRBV6-1 and TRBJ1-3; 7 bases fit TRBD1. The CDR3 extends over 14 amino acids. Germline-derived CDR1 and CDR2 are MNHNS and SASEGT. V shed 6 bases, J shed 3 bases, and the junction held 5 bases outside the gene matches. CDR3 DNA sequence: TGTGCCAGCAGAACAGGGGCCGATGGAAACACCATATATTTT. Translating gives CASRTGADGNTIYF.

Here the CDR3 DNA reads TGCGCCAGCAGCTTGGGGCTAGCGGAGACCCAGTACTTC. Translated: CASSLGLAETQYF. This sequence joins TRBV5-1 and TRBJ2-5; the D gene is possibly TRBD2 (6 bases). The V end lost 0 bases, the J end lost 5 bases, and 8 bases lay between the germline ends. CDR1 and CDR2 (germline): SGHRS, YFSETQ. The CDR3 covers 13 residues.

The chain couples TRBV7-3 to TRBJ2-7; the D is unclear. The CDR3 totals 15 residues. V gave up 0 bases and J gave up 3 bases, with 12 bases separating them. Germline CDR1 and CDR2: SGHTA and FQGTGA. CDR3 coding DNA: TGTGCCAGCAGCTTAACGTCGGGCACTATCTACGAGCAGTACTTC. Residues: CASSLTSGTIYEQYF.

The rearrangement joins TRBV19 to TRBJ1-5; D is uncertain. V was pared by 7 bases and J by 3 bases, with 7 bases between. The length of the CDR3 is 12 residues. The germline V gene has CDR1 LNHDA and CDR2 SQIVND (reference sequence). CDR3 nucleotides: TGTGCCAGTACCGAGAACAATCAGCCCCAGCATTTT. This translates into CASTENNQPQHF.

This rearrangement joins TRBV5-1 to TRBJ1-1; a possible D gene is TRBD1 (5 bases). CDR1 and CDR2 from the germline V gene are SGHRS and YFSETQ. The germline V and J ends were trimmed by 4 bases and 0 bases, with 13 bases remaining between them. The CDR3 runs 15 residues. The CDR3 spells CASSPLTVMNTEAFF. The CDR3, as DNA: TGCGCCAGCAGCCCGCTGACAGTAATGAACACTGAAGCTTTCTTT.

The rearrangement joins TRBV18 to TRBJ1-1; 9 bases map to TRBD1. The length of the CDR3 is 18 residues. V dropped 2 bases and J dropped 1; count of bases not matched to a gene: 11. The germline V gene has CDR1 KGHSH and CDR2 LQKENI. CDR3 DNA: TGTGCCAGCTCACCAAATCACGGGACAGGGCATAAGAACACTGAAGCTTTCTTT. Translation gives CASSPNHGTGHKNTEAFF.

The chain employs TRBV6-5 and TRBJ1-6, with D unclear. The CDR3 contains 15 residues. Trimming took 6 bases from V and 6 from J, leaving 15 bases between them. CDR1 MNHEY and CDR2 SVGAGI come from the germline V gene. CDR3 loop: CASSARVRGNSPLHF. Here the CDR3 DNA reads TGTGCCAGCAGCGCCCGGGTCCGGGGTAATTCACCCCTCCACTTT.

This chain uses TRBV9 with TRBJ1-1; 7 nucleotides line up with TRBD1. The junction had 19 bases not matched to a gene; V was cut back by 0 bases and J by 5 bases. CDR1 is SGDLS, CDR2 YYNGEE, per germline. The CDR3 runs to 19 residues. As DNA, the CDR3 is TGTGCCAGCAGCGTAGGAGAGTTGGAGACAGGGATTTATGTGACTGAAGCTTTCTTT. Protein sequence: CASSVGELETGIYVTEAFF.